The 22 T cell receptor beta chains in this list originate from one sample, sequenced in a study of T cell responses to AZD1222 COVID-19 vaccine. Data came from immunoSEQ multiplex PCR; TCRdb stores just in-frame clones and leaves some out. This table has roughly 70,000 clones, 83% appearing once. This specimen consisted of peripheral blood, obtained 28 days after the second AZD1222 dose. Every receptor here comes from an adult who received the AZD1222 COVID-19 vaccine.

This clone was observed a handful of times. V usage is TRBV29-1 and J usage is TRBJ1-2, with a tentative D call TRBD1 (5 bases). Between the trimmed V and J ends, which lost 5 bases and 8 bases, there was a span of 18 bases. Per the germline V gene, CDR1 is SQVTM and CDR2 is ANQGSEA. There are 13 residues in the CDR3. CDR3 amino acids: CSVKLPGPEGYTF. The CDR3 DNA is TGCAGCGTTAAACTACCGGGACCCGAGGGCTACACCTTC.

V is TRBV7-7 and J is TRBJ1-1; D is uncertain. Looked up from germline, CDR1 is SSHAT and CDR2 is FNYEAQ (reference sequence). The CDR3 is made up of 13 amino acids. V lost 3 bases and J 1 base, leaving 6 bases between the germline ends. The CDR3 DNA is TGTGCCAGCAGCTTTTCTCCGAACACTGAAGCTTTCTTT. This encodes CASSFSPNTEAFF.

V usage is TRBV5-6 and J usage is TRBJ1-4; 9 bases fit TRBD1. CDR3 length equals 18 residues. Losses at the gene ends were 1 base for V and 5 bases for J; bases not matched to a gene: 12. Germline V gene lookup returns CDR1 SGHDT and CDR2 YYEEEE. This CDR3 reads CASSLFGMSGTGNEKLFF. DNA for the CDR3: TGTGCCAGCAGCTTGTTCGGGATGTCCGGGACAGGGAATGAAAAACTGTTTTTT.

The gene calls are TRBV2 and TRBJ2-2, with a possible D match to TRBD2 (5 bases). This CDR3 has 13 amino acids. The V and J ends lost 10 bases and 6 bases respectively, with 15 bases between them. Germline-derived CDR1 and CDR2 are SNHLY and FYNNEI. The CDR3 loop is CAILRVGSGELFF. Here the CDR3 DNA reads TGTGCCATACTGAGGGTCGGGTCCGGGGAGCTGTTTTTT.

The CDR3 DNA sequence: TGTGCCAGCAGCTTAAACCAGGTCTCTGGAAACACCATATATTTT. Translation: CASSLNQVSGNTIYF. The genes are TRBV7-8 and TRBJ1-3; D unclear. There are 15 residues in the CDR3. V was trimmed by 2 bases and J by 0 bases, leaving 8 bases between them. Germline V gives CDR1 SGHVS, CDR2 FQNEAQ.

The V call is TRBV28, the J call TRBJ1-2; the D gene is possibly TRBD1 (5 bases). Germline-derived CDR1 and CDR2 are MDHEN and SYDVKM. V was trimmed by 2 bases and J by 9 bases, leaving 16 bases between them. The CDR3 is 14 residues long. CDR3 in amino acids: CASSLGARAMRYTF. CDR3 nucleotide sequence: TGTGCCAGCAGTTTAGGGGCCCGCGCTATGCGCTACACCTTC.

The chain uses TRBV15 and TRBJ1-2; 9 bases map to TRBD1. The CDR3 contains 15 residues. Germline V lookup: CDR1 LNHNV, CDR2 YYDKDF (reference sequence). The junction had 2 bases not matched to a gene; V was cut back by 0 bases and J by 3 bases. The CDR3 DNA reads TGTGCCACCAGCAGAGAACAGGGGGCGGACTATGGCTACACCTTC. Residues: CATSREQGADYGYTF.

V gene TRBV6-5 combines with J gene TRBJ2-5; D is uncertain. Germline lookup yields CDR1 MNHEY and CDR2 SVGAGI. V lost 6 bases and J lost 4, with 6 bases in between. This CDR3 region has 11 residues. CDR3 in amino acids: CASSQGETQYF. The DNA of the CDR3 is TGTGCCAGCAGCCAAGGAGAGACCCAGTACTTC.

This rearrangement joins TRBV30 to TRBJ1-1; D is undetermined. Trimming cost V 4 bases and J 1 base, with 13 bases left between them. The CDR3 runs to 14 residues. Germline values: CDR1 GTSNPN, CDR2 SVGIG (reference sequence). The CDR3 is CAWNPSSRNTEAFF. CDR3 sequence (DNA): TGTGCCTGGAACCCCTCATCGCGGAACACTGAAGCTTTCTTT.

The rearrangement uses TRBV6-5 and TRBJ1-6, with D perhaps matching TRBD1 (5 bases). This CDR3 is built from 13 residues. Germline CDR1 reads MNHEY; CDR2 reads SVGAGI. Between the trimmed V and J ends, which lost 10 bases and 7 bases, there was a span of 14 bases. The CDR3 sequence: CAIADIRNSPLHF. The CDR3, as DNA: TGTGCCATCGCGGACATACGGAATTCACCCCTCCACTTT.

The chain couples TRBV7-8 to TRBJ1-1; no reliable D call. Trimming cost V 5 bases and J 7 bases, with 17 bases left between them. Germline V gene data show CDR1 as SGHVS and CDR2 as FQNEAQ. CDR3 size: 14 residues. The CDR3 protein is CASSPQVRPNEAFF. Here the CDR3 DNA reads TGTGCCAGCAGCCCCCAAGTGCGGCCTAATGAAGCTTTCTTT.

The V gene is TRBV19, the J gene TRBJ2-7; no clear D. The V and J ends lost 8 bases and 2 bases respectively, with 22 bases between them. CDR3 length equals 16 residues. The germline V gene has CDR1 LNHDA and CDR2 SQIVND (reference sequence). CDR3 DNA: TGTGCCAGTGCCACTGCGACCCTCGGCAGTACCTACGAGCAGTACTTC. Encoded protein: CASATATLGSTYEQYF.

V usage is TRBV11-1 and J usage is TRBJ1-2; D gene unclear. The CDR3 loop spans 14 amino acids. Looked up from germline, CDR1 is SGHAT and CDR2 is FQDESV (reference sequence). Trimming stripped 6 bases from V and 2 bases from J, with 13 bases between. CDR3 nucleotide sequence: TGTGCCAGCAGTCCCCGTTACGGGAACTATGGCTACACCTTC. Translation gives CASSPRYGNYGYTF.

This clone was counted a single time. This chain connects TRBV13 to TRBJ1-1, with D hard to call. The CDR3 is 15 amino acids. Per the germline V gene, CDR1 is PRHDT and CDR2 is FYEKMQ (reference sequence). Trimming stripped 4 bases from V and 0 bases from J, with 12 bases between. CDR3 sequence reads: CASSSAVRLNTEAFF. The CDR3 DNA reads as TGTGCCAGCAGCTCGGCGGTACGTCTGAACACTGAAGCTTTCTTT.

The J gene is TRBJ1-5, the V gene TRBV7-8; weak D call: TRBD1 (6 bases). The V end was cut by 5 bases, the J end by 1 base, with 15 bases between. Germline assignment: CDR1 SGHVS and CDR2 FQNEAQ. This CDR3 is 16 amino acids long. For the CDR3, the DNA is TGTGCCAGCAGCCCATGGGGCAGGGGAAGCAATCAGCCCCAGCATTTT. Translating it yields CASSPWGRGSNQPQHF.

The rearrangement joins TRBV7-8 to TRBJ2-7; D tentatively reads TRBD1 or TRBD2 (5 bases each). In germline, CDR1 is SGHVS, CDR2 FQNEAQ. The CDR3 contains 15 residues. Trimming removed 5 bases at V and 1 base at J, with 15 bases between. CDR3 DNA sequence: TGTGCCAGCAGCCCATCGGGACGGTGGTCCTACGAGCAGTACTTC. Its protein is CASSPSGRWSYEQYF.

The J gene is TRBJ2-2, the V gene TRBV10-2, with 8 bases identical to TRBD2. CDR1 is WSHSY, CDR2 SAAADI, per germline. With V trimmed by 6 bases and J by 6 bases, 9 bases remained unmatched. This CDR3 comprises 15 residues. The CDR3 is CASRDRGGVSGELFF. CDR3 DNA sequence: TGCGCCAGCAGGGACCGGGGGGGCGTCTCCGGGGAGCTGTTTTTT.

V and J are TRBV14 and TRBJ1-2; D not certain. This CDR3 is 14 amino acids long. Germline V gene lookup returns CDR1 SGHDN and CDR2 FVKESK. Trimming stripped 0 bases from V and 1 base from J, with 6 bases between. In DNA form, the CDR3 reads TGTGCCAGCAGCCAAGATTGGAATAACTATGGCTACACCTTC. Protein product: CASSQDWNNYGYTF.

The chain recombines TRBV18 with TRBJ2-5, with TRBD2 as a possible D gene (6 bases). The CDR3 runs 14 residues. V lost 1 base and J 2 bases, leaving 8 bases between the germline ends. Germline CDR1 KGHSH, CDR2 LQKENI. The CDR3 spells CASSPLRGQETQYF. The CDR3 DNA follows: TGTGCCAGCTCACCACTGCGGGGACAAGAGACCCAGTACTTC.

V and J are TRBV15 and TRBJ2-7, with D perhaps TRBD2 (5 bases). V shed 0 bases and J shed 7 bases, with 10 bases lying between them. CDR3 length: 13 amino acids. CDR1 and CDR2 from the germline V gene are LNHNV and YYDKDF (reference sequence). For the CDR3, the DNA is TGTGCCACCAGCAGAGATCGTCCGGGGGAGCAGTACTTC. It codes for CATSRDRPGEQYF. Full variable domain (missing parts from reference TRBV15 and TRBJ2-7): DAMVIQNPRYQVTQFGKPVTLSCSQTLNHNVMYWYQQKSSQAPKLLFHYYDKDFNNEADTPDNFQSRRPNTSFCFLDIRSPGLGDTAMYLCATSRDRPGEQYFGPGTRLTVT.

V and J are TRBV4-3 and TRBJ1-1; D remains ambiguous. The CDR3 has 13 residues. The V end lost 0 bases, the J end lost 7 bases, and 9 bases lay between the germline ends. CDR1 is LGHNA and CDR2 is YSLEER in the germline V gene. CDR3 in DNA: TGCGCCAGCAGCCAAGATTCTGGCCGTGAAGCTTTCTTT. It is translated as CASSQDSGREAFF.

DNA of the CDR3: TGTGCCAGCAGCTTGGGACAGGGTTCCTACAATGAGCAGTTCTTC. Its protein product is CASSLGQGSYNEQFF. The gene calls are TRBV5-4 and TRBJ2-1, with TRBD1 identical over 7 bases. The J segment lost 1 base and the V segment lost 0 bases, leaving 1 base of the junction unmatched. CDR1 and CDR2 from the germline V gene are SGHNT and YYREEE (reference sequence). This CDR3 has 15 residues.